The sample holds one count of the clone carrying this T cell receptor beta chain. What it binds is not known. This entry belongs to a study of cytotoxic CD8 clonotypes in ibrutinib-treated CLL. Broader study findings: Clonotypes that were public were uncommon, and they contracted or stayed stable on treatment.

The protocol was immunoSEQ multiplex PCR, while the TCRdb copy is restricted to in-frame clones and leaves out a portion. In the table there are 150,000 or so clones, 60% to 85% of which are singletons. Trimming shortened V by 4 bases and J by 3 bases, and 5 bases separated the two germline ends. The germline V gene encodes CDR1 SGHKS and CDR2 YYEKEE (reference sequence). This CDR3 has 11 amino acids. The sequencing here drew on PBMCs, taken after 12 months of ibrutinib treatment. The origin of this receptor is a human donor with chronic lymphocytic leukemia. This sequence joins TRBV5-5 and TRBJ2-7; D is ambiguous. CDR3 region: CASSPHYEQYF. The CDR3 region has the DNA TGTGCCAGCAGCCCGCACTACGAGCAGTACTTC.